The source of this T cell receptor beta chain is a study of shared clonotypes between healthy human individuals. Study background: For every donor, three CD4 naive, three CD4 memory, two CD8 naive and one CD8 memory plates were used.

Trimming cost V 3 bases and J 2 bases, with 11 bases left between them. The CDR3 is 14 amino acids. The germline gives CDR1 LNHDA, CDR2 SQIVND (reference sequence). Some clones are missing from TCRdb's copy, which holds only in-frame ones; the method was immunoSEQ multiplex PCR. The table lists around 1.4 million clones, approximately 98.5% of them singletons. All donors were healthy HIV-negative adults lacking recent acute infections or vaccinations. Nashville, Tennessee was home to all donors, who were Caucasian adults. The split of CD4+ cells yielded CD45RA+ naive and CD45RA-negative memory subsets.

Sequenced: naive CD4+ T cells sorted from blood. The subset here: CD45RA+ positively selected. The chain employs TRBV19 and TRBJ2-7, with D tentatively TRBD2 (6 bases). The sequence came from a man aged 30 to 45 in good health. In nucleotides, the CDR3 is TGTGCCAGTAGTATCACGACTAGAACCTACGAGCAGTACTTC. Amino acid sequence: CASSITTRTYEQYF.